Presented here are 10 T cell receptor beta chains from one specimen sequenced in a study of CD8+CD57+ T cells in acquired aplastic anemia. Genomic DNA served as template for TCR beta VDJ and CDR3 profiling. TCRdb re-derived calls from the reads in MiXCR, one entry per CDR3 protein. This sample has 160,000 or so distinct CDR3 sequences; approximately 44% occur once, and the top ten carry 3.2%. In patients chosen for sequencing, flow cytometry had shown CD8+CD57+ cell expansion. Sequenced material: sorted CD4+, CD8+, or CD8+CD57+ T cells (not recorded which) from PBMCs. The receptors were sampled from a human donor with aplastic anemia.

The CDR3 reads CASSESEGVQETQYF. The DNA of the CDR3 is TGTGCCAGCAGTGAGTCGGAGGGGGTCCAAGAGACCCAGTACTTC. The V call is TRBV9, the J call TRBJ2-5; D is tentatively TRBD1 or TRBD2 (6 bases each). CDR3 length equals 15 residues. The ends were cut back, 5 bases at V and 1 base at J, with 15 bases in the middle. Germline values: CDR1 SGDLS, CDR2 YYNGEE. Drawing the rest from reference TRBV9 and TRBJ2-5, the complete variable domain is DSGVTQTPKHLITATGQRVTLRCSPRSGDLSVYWYQQSLDQGLQFLIQYYNGEERAKGNILERFSAQQFPDLHSELNLSSLELGDSALYFCASSESEGVQETQYFGPGTRLLVL.

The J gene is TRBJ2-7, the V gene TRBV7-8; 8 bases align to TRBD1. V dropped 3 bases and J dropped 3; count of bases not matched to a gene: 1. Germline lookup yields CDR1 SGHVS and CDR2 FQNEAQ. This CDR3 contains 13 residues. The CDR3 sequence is CASSFTGGYEQYF. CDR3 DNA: TGTGCCAGCAGCTTCACAGGGGGCTACGAGCAGTACTTC.

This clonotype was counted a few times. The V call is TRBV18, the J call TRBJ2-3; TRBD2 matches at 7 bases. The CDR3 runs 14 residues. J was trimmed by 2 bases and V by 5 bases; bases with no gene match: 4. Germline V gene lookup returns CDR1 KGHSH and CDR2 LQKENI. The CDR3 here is CASSYQRDTDTQYF. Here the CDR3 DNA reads TGTGCCAGCTCATACCAGCGGGACACAGATACGCAGTATTTT.

This CDR3 reads CASSLKARTEAFF. The CDR3 coding sequence is TGTGCCAGCAGCTTAAAGGCACGAACTGAAGCTTTCTTT. The chain combines TRBV7-2 with TRBJ1-1; D unresolved. This CDR3 has 13 amino acids. CDR1 and CDR2 (germline): SGHTA, FQGNSA. Trimming removed 2 bases from V and 5 bases from J, with 9 bases in between.

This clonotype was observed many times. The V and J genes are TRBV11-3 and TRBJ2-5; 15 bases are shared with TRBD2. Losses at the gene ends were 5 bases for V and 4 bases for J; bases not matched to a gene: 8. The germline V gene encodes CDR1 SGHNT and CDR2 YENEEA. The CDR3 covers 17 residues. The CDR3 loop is CASSRGLAGGVGETQYF. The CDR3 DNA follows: TGTGCCAGCAGCCGCGGACTAGCGGGAGGGGTGGGAGAGACCCAGTACTTC.

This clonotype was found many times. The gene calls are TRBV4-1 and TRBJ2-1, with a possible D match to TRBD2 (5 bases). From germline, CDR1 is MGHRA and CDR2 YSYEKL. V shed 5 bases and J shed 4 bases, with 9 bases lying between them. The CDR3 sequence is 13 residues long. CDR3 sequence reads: CASSELDYNEQFF. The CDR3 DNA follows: TGCGCCAGCAGCGAACTAGATTACAATGAGCAGTTCTTC.

DNA for the CDR3: TGTGCCAGCAGTGCGTCTAACTATGGCTACACCTTC. Protein product: CASSASNYGYTF. The chain employs TRBV2 and TRBJ1-2, with D unresolved. The germline V and J ends were trimmed by 4 bases and 0 bases, with 3 bases remaining between them. This CDR3 is 12 amino acids long. Germline V gene sequence: CDR1 SNHLY, CDR2 FYNNEI. The variable domain in full, with the rest retrieved from reference TRBV2 and TRBJ1-2, is EPEVTQTPSHQVTQMGQEVILRCVPISNHLYFYWYRQILGQKVEFLVSFYNNEISEKSEIFDDQFSVERPDGSNFTLKIRSTKLEDSAMYFCASSASNYGYTFGSGTRLTVV.

The CDR3 sequence is CASSGLAAGTDTQYF. The CDR3 DNA reads as TGCGCCAGCAGCGGACTAGCGGCGGGCACAGATACGCAGTATTTT. The rearrangement joins TRBV10-2 to TRBJ2-3; TRBD2 aligns across 10 bases. Unmatched junction bases numbered 4, after V lost 6 bases and J lost 1 base. The germline CDR1 and CDR2 sequences are WSHSY and SAAADI. The CDR3 consists of 15 residues.

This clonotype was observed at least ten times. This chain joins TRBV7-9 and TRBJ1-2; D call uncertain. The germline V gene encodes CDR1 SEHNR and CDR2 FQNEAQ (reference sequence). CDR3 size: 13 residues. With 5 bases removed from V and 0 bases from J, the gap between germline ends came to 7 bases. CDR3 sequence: CASSGVSNYGYTF. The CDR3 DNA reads TGTGCCAGCAGCGGGGTCTCTAACTATGGCTACACCTTC.

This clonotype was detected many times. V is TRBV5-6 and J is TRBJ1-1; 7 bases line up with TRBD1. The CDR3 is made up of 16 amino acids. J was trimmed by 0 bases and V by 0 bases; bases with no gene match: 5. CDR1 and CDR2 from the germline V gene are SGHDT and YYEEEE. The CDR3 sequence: CASSLVQGVMNTEAFF. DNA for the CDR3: TGTGCCAGCAGCTTGGTCCAGGGGGTAATGAACACTGAAGCTTTCTTT. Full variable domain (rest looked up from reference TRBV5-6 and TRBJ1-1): DAGVTQSPTHLIKTRGQQVTLRCSPKSGHDTVSWYQQALGQGPQFIFQYYEEEERQRGNFPDRFSGHQFPNYSSELNVNALLLGDSALYLCASSLVQGVMNTEAFFGQGTRLTVV.